This entry lists 15 T cell receptor beta chains sequenced from one sample in a study of T-cell reconstitution after alpha-beta-depleted transplantation in children. Preparation of the TCRbeta library involved a method that used unique molecular identifiers. TCRdb passed the PCR reads through MiXCR, listing each CDR3 protein once. The data show more than 500,000 distinct CDR3 sequences, roughly 11% seen once. The sample here was PBMCs, mostly from graft donor cells, taken 180 days after TCRalphabeta/CD19-depleted stem cell transplant. All receptors come from a female patient under 10 years old who had a stem cell transplant for aplastic anemia, so the T cells may come from the graft donor.

This clonotype was seen a few times. This chain uses TRBV27 with TRBJ2-5, with D uncertain. Deletions cut 2 bases from V and 1 base from J, with 11 bases between. Germline lookup yields CDR1 MNHEY and CDR2 SMNVEV (reference sequence). This CDR3 comprises 15 residues. CDR3: CASSLGVQRQETQYF. CDR3 sequence (DNA): TGTGCCAGCAGTTTAGGGGTACAGCGCCAAGAGACCCAGTACTTC.

The chain is built from TRBV12-3 or TRBV12-4 and TRBJ1-5; the D gene is possibly TRBD1 (5 bases). The CDR3 has 13 amino acids. Trimming shortened V by 4 bases and J by 6 bases, and 10 bases separated the two germline ends. The CDR3: CASSWGGGQPQHF. The CDR3 DNA sequence: TGTGCCAGCAGTTGGGGGGGAGGTCAGCCCCAGCATTTT.

This clonotype was observed at least ten times. The chain combines TRBV3-1 with TRBJ2-5, with 7 bases identical to TRBD1. Germline CDR1 and CDR2: LGHDT and YNNKEL (reference sequence). The CDR3 length is 15 residues. Trimming at V came to 5 bases and at J to 5 bases, leaving 11 bases not matched to a gene. This CDR3 reads CASSASPRQGETQYF. The CDR3 DNA follows: TGTGCCAGCAGCGCTTCCCCAAGACAGGGCGAGACCCAGTACTTC.

The rearrangement uses TRBV7-8 and TRBJ2-1, with D perhaps TRBD2 (6 bases). V lost 2 bases to trimming and J lost 9 bases, with 17 bases between them. The CDR3 is 15 residues long. Per germline, CDR1 SGHVS and CDR2 FQNEAQ. The CDR3 is CASSLTRTNIGEQFF. DNA for the CDR3: TGTGCCAGCAGCTTAACGCGGACTAATATTGGTGAGCAGTTCTTC.

This clonotype has a handful of counts. The V and J genes are TRBV11-2 and TRBJ2-1; 13 bases map to TRBD2. The V gene end was trimmed by 2 bases and the J gene end by 8 bases; junction bases not matched to a gene: 3. CDR1 is SGHAT, CDR2 FQNNGV, per germline. The CDR3 sequence is 15 residues long. This CDR3 reads CASSLTSGRVHEQFF. The CDR3 DNA sequence: TGTGCCAGCAGCTTAACTAGCGGGAGGGTGCATGAGCAGTTCTTC.

This rearrangement joins TRBV7-8 to TRBJ2-7, with a tentative D call TRBD2 (5 bases). The V end lost 3 bases, the J end lost 2 bases, and 14 bases lay between the germline ends. The CDR3 runs 15 residues. Germline assignment: CDR1 SGHVS and CDR2 FQNEAQ. The CDR3 DNA is TGTGCCAGCAGCTTCCTACCCATGACTACCTACGAGCAGTACGTC. It yields the protein CASSFLPMTTYEQYV.

The chain employs TRBV20-1 and TRBJ2-1; D perhaps matches TRBD2 (6 bases). CDR1 DFQATT and CDR2 SNEGSKA come from the germline V gene (reference sequence). The CDR3 covers 17 residues. V gave up 1 base and J gave up 2 bases, with 18 bases separating them. The CDR3 reads CSARGYWSGQTYNEQFF. The CDR3, as DNA: TGCAGTGCTAGAGGTTATTGGAGCGGGCAAACCTACAATGAGCAGTTCTTC.

There are many counts of this clonotype. The chain combines TRBV28 with TRBJ2-7; D may be TRBD1 (5 bases). V was cut by 2 bases and J by 7 bases, with 15 bases left in between. Looked up from germline, CDR1 is MDHEN and CDR2 is SYDVKM. The CDR3 is 14 amino acids. CDR3 nucleotide sequence: TGTGCCAGCAGTTTAATTAGGGCTAAGGGGGAGCAGTACTTC. It codes for CASSLIRAKGEQYF.

The chain employs TRBV12-3 or TRBV12-4 and TRBJ2-7; 7 positions agree with TRBD2. V lost 0 bases to trimming and J lost 6 bases; unmatched junction nucleotides: 5. This CDR3 comprises 14 residues. The chain's CDR3 is CASSLAPSGSEQYF. CDR3 in DNA: TGTGCCAGCAGTTTAGCCCCTAGCGGCAGCGAGCAGTACTTC.

This clonotype occurred a few times. The rearrangement joins TRBV5-1 to TRBJ2-7; D uncertain. There are 13 residues in the CDR3. Germline V gene data show CDR1 as SGHRS and CDR2 as YFSETQ. Trimming took 1 base from V and 3 from J, leaving 8 bases between them. For the CDR3, the DNA is TGCGCCAGCAGCTTGAGGTCCTTCTACGAGCAGTACTTC. Residues: CASSLRSFYEQYF.

This clonotype appeared a few times. J is TRBJ1-5 and V is TRBV12-5, with D tentatively TRBD1 (5 bases). The CDR3 loop spans 16 amino acids. Trimming shortened V by 0 bases and J by 3 bases, and 12 bases separated the two germline ends. Germline V gene lookup returns CDR1 LGHNT and CDR2 FRNRAP. The CDR3 coding sequence is TGTGCTAGTGGTTTGGTTTCCGGGACCCCCAATCAGCCCCAGCATTTT. As protein: CASGLVSGTPNQPQHF. The full variable domain, its missing parts supplied by reference TRBV12-5 and TRBJ1-5, is DARVTQTPRHKVTEMGQEVTMRCQPILGHNTVFWYRQTMMQGLELLAYFRNRAPLDDSGMPKDRFSAEMPDATLATLKIQPSEPRDSAVYFCASGLVSGTPNQPQHFGDGTRLSIL.

The J gene is TRBJ2-7, the V gene TRBV10-2, with a possible D match to TRBD2 (5 bases). The V gene lost 4 bases and the J gene lost 0 bases, with 19 bases spanning the gap. Germline CDR1 is WSHSY and CDR2 is SAAADI. This CDR3 comprises 17 residues. CDR3 bases: TGCGCCAGCAGTGTCAAATTTGCGGGCCGGGGCTCCTACGAGCAGTACTTC. This codes for CASSVKFAGRGSYEQYF.

The rearrangement uses TRBV7-2 and TRBJ2-5; 8 bases fit TRBD2. CDR1 and CDR2 from the germline V gene are SGHTA and FQGNSA. With 3 bases clipped from V and 4 bases from J, the junction kept 7 bases outside the gene matches. The CDR3 contains 15 residues. CDR3 nucleotides: TGTGCCAGCAGCTTCCAGCGGGGGAGGGGAGAGACCCAGTACTTC. Protein sequence: CASSFQRGRGETQYF.

In its sample, this clonotype was seen many times. This rearrangement joins TRBV29-1 to TRBJ2-1; 7 bases line up with TRBD2. Per the germline V gene, CDR1 is SQVTM and CDR2 is ANQGSEA. CDR3 length: 11 residues. V lost 5 bases and J lost 8; bases outside the gene matches: 3. DNA of the CDR3: TGCAGCGTTTGGGGGGGGTATGAGCAGTTCTTC. Encoded protein: CSVWGGYEQFF.

This clonotype was observed at least ten times. The V call is TRBV20-1, the J call TRBJ2-5, with 9 bases identical to TRBD1. Germline CDR1 reads DFQATT; CDR2 reads SNEGSKA (reference sequence). The CDR3 totals 14 residues. V shed 7 bases and J 0 bases; nucleotides not matched to a gene: 6. CDR3 DNA: TGCAGTGTGGCCGGGACAGGGAACCAAGAGACCCAGTACTTC. Its protein is CSVAGTGNQETQYF.